The 25 T cell receptor beta chains listed next were all sequenced from one sample in a study of response to subunit inactivated influenza vaccine. Each CDR3 protein is one row after TCRdb ran MiXCR on the RT-PCR reads. This sample has roughly 780,000 distinct CDR3 sequences; roughly 20% occur once, and the top ten carry 9.5% to 13%. The sample in question was PBMCs from blood, obtained 5 to 6 days after vaccination. Receptors originate from a man between 45 and 60 years old who received an inactivated influenza vaccine.

CDR3 coding DNA: TGCAGTGCTAGAGACAGGAGGACCTACGAGCAGTACTTC. Amino acids: CSARDRRTYEQYF. The chain joins TRBV20-1 to TRBJ2-7; D possibly corresponds to TRBD2 (5 bases). The V gene's germline CDR1 is DFQATT and CDR2 SNEGSKA (reference sequence). CDR3 length: 13 residues. Trimming took off 0 bases at V and 2 bases at J, with 8 bases between the two ends.

The gene calls are TRBV12-3 or TRBV12-4 and TRBJ2-7; TRBD2 is a possible D gene (5 bases). Trimming removed 5 bases from V and 4 bases from J, with 15 bases in between. The length of the CDR3 is 14 residues. The CDR3 spells CASSEDFRPYEQYF. The DNA for the CDR3 is TGTGCCAGCAGTGAGGACTTTAGACCGTACGAGCAGTACTTC.

In this sample, this clonotype turned up a few times. This rearrangement joins TRBV11-2 to TRBJ2-4, with D unclear. CDR1 and CDR2 (germline): SGHAT, FQNNGV. This CDR3 has 14 amino acids. V gave up 0 bases and J gave up 5 bases, with 8 bases separating them. The CDR3 region has the DNA TGTGCCAGCAGCTTAGATATGGTAGAAAACATTCAGTACTTC. Translation: CASSLDMVENIQYF.

The chain links TRBV24-1 to TRBJ2-7; weak D call: TRBD1 (6 bases). CDR1 and CDR2 from the germline V gene are KGHDR and SFDVKD. Trimming left V 3 bases short and J 4 bases short, with 15 bases between. This CDR3 comprises 15 residues. The CDR3 bases are TGTGCCACCAGTGATCCGCGACAGGACCCTTACGAGCAGTACTTC. This gives the protein CATSDPRQDPYEQYF.

This rearrangement joins TRBV29-1 to TRBJ1-5, with D possibly matching TRBD1 (6 bases). Between the trimmed V and J ends, which lost 3 bases and 2 bases, there was a span of 8 bases. Germline CDR1 reads SQVTM; CDR2 reads ANQGSEA. There are 13 residues in the CDR3. The CDR3: CSVDPGGNQPQHF. The CDR3 bases are TGCAGCGTTGACCCAGGGGGCAATCAGCCCCAGCATTTT. The full variable domain, its missing parts supplied by reference TRBV29-1 and TRBJ1-5, is SAVISQKPSRDICQRGTSLTIQCQVDSQVTMMFWYRQQPGQSLTLIATANQGSEATYESGFVIDKFPISRPNLTFSTLTVSNMSPEDSSIYLCSVDPGGNQPQHFGDGTRLSIL.

This clonotype was recorded at least ten times. This chain joins TRBV29-1 and TRBJ1-1, with D tentatively TRBD1 (5 bases). Germline V gene sequence: CDR1 SQVTM, CDR2 ANQGSEA. The CDR3 length is 13 residues. V lost 6 bases and J lost 4, with 15 bases in between. The chain's CDR3 is CSVGPRRGTEAFF. The CDR3 bases are TGCAGCGTGGGGCCGAGGAGAGGCACTGAAGCTTTCTTT.

The chain has TRBV20-1 and TRBJ2-1; 8 positions agree with TRBD2. The germline CDR1 and CDR2 sequences are DFQATT and SNEGSKA (reference sequence). After removal of 1 base from V and 0 bases from J, the junction contained 2 bases not matched to a gene. The CDR3 runs to 15 residues. The CDR3, as DNA: TGCAGTGCTAGAGTAGCGGGGCTCTCCTACAATGAGCAGTTCTTC. It encodes CSARVAGLSYNEQFF.

The V call is TRBV12-3 or TRBV12-4, the J call TRBJ1-4; D is undetermined. There are 16 residues in the CDR3. Trimming took off 1 base at V and 11 bases at J, with 20 bases between the two ends. The CDR3 nucleotides read TGTGCCAGCAGTTTAGTACGATCGTACACGGATGGGAAACTGTTTTTT. It translates to CASSLVRSYTDGKLFF.

The genes are TRBV5-1 and TRBJ2-1; the match to TRBD2 covers 8 bases. J lost 6 bases, V lost 2 bases, and 7 bases had no gene match. CDR3 length: 15 amino acids. Germline loops: CDR1 SGHRS, CDR2 YFSETQ. Here the CDR3 reads CASSFGREGVNEQFF. The CDR3 coding sequence is TGCGCCAGCAGCTTCGGACGGGAGGGGGTCAATGAGCAGTTCTTC.

This clonotype was seen only a few times. The V and J genes are TRBV12-3 or TRBV12-4 and TRBJ1-1; D gene ambiguous. CDR3 length equals 15 residues. Trimming cost V 2 bases and J 6 bases, with 16 bases left between them. In DNA form, the CDR3 reads TGTGCCAGCAGTTTAAATGTCGGAGCCTCGTCTGAAGCTTTCTTT. As protein: CASSLNVGASSEAFF.

This clonotype has just a few counts. The chain couples TRBV6-2 or TRBV6-3 to TRBJ2-1, with 9 bases identical to TRBD2. The junction had 25 bases not matched to a gene; V was cut back by 6 bases and J by 10 bases. The CDR3 spans 19 residues. The germline gives CDR1 MNHEY, CDR2 SVGEGT. CDR3 in amino acids: CASRKLENLRLAESQEQFF. The CDR3 bases are TGTGCCAGCAGAAAACTCGAAAACCTAAGACTAGCGGAGTCCCAAGAGCAGTTCTTC.

This chain links TRBV7-2 with TRBJ1-1, with D perhaps TRBD1 (6 bases). Trimming cost V 1 base and J 4 bases, with 16 bases left between them. Germline V CDR1 and CDR2: SGHTA, FQGNSA. There are 16 residues in the CDR3. CDR3 in amino acids: CASSLGGAGKFTEAFF. In DNA, the CDR3 is TGTGCCAGCAGCTTAGGGGGGGCAGGGAAATTCACTGAAGCTTTCTTT.

CDR3 sequence reads: CASSYMAGGQPQHF. The CDR3 DNA reads as TGTGCCAGCAGTTACATGGCAGGTGGGCAGCCCCAGCATTTT. The chain links TRBV6-2 or TRBV6-3 to TRBJ1-5; D is undetermined. Germline CDR1 MNHEY, CDR2 SVGEGT. Between the trimmed V and J ends, which lost 2 bases and 7 bases, there was a span of 12 bases. The CDR3 is made up of 14 amino acids.

The genes are TRBV4-1 and TRBJ2-7; 8 nucleotides line up with TRBD1. The CDR3 is made up of 16 amino acids. J was trimmed by 9 bases and V by 1 base; bases with no gene match: 14. Germline-derived CDR1 and CDR2 are MGHRA and YSYEKL. The DNA for the CDR3 is TGCGCCAGCAGCCAAGTTGGGGGGACAGGTGGAGGAAGGCAGTACTTC. Its protein product is CASSQVGGTGGGRQYF.

This clonotype was seen more than once but under ten times. The rearrangement uses TRBV5-1 and TRBJ2-1, with 9 bases fitting TRBD1. The CDR3 is 16 amino acids. Germline loops: CDR1 SGHRS, CDR2 YFSETQ. V gave up 0 bases and J gave up 3 bases; unmatched junction bases: 4. CDR3 residues: CASSLVGQGVYNEQFF. The CDR3, as DNA: TGCGCCAGCAGCTTGGTGGGACAGGGTGTCTACAATGAGCAGTTCTTC.

This chain uses TRBV6-5 with TRBJ2-7; a weak D match, TRBD2 (6 bases). The CDR3 sequence is 14 residues long. V lost 2 bases and J 2 bases, leaving 10 bases between the germline ends. Germline V lookup: CDR1 MNHEY, CDR2 SVGAGI. This chain's CDR3 is CASSYAGFTYEQYF. The CDR3 DNA reads as TGTGCCAGCAGTTACGCGGGATTTACCTACGAGCAGTACTTC.

Points on this clonotype: Compared with germline, one end of the junction differs, possibly owing to a read error. The chain uses TRBV11-2 and TRBJ2-1; D gene uncertain. Per germline, CDR1 SGHAT and CDR2 FQNNGV. There are 17 residues in the CDR3. The CDR3 here is CASRLDLTTSSYNEQFF. The CDR3 nucleotides are TGTGCCAGCAGATTAGATCTCACTACCAGCTCCTACAATGAGCAGTTCTTC.

The chain links TRBV20-1 to TRBJ2-7; 10 bases line up with TRBD1. The CDR3 is made up of 17 amino acids. V was clipped by 0 bases and J by 4 bases; unmatched bases: 12. Germline CDR1 and CDR2: DFQATT and SNEGSKA (reference sequence). The chain's CDR3 is CSARDNRDRGIRYEQYF. The CDR3 nucleotides are TGCAGTGCTAGAGATAACCGGGACAGGGGTATAAGGTACGAGCAGTACTTC.

This clonotype was detected a few times. The gene calls are TRBV4-2 and TRBJ2-7; the D is unclear. The CDR3 contains 14 residues. The germline gives CDR1 LGHNA, CDR2 YNFKEQ. The ends were cut back, 0 bases at V and 2 bases at J, with 8 bases in the middle. The CDR3 loop reads CASSQELHTYEQYF. The CDR3 nucleotides read TGTGCCAGCAGCCAAGAGCTCCACACCTACGAGCAGTACTTC.

This chain joins TRBV4-2 and TRBJ2-3; D not resolved. The CDR3 sequence is 16 residues long. Per germline, CDR1 LGHNA and CDR2 YNFKEQ. V lost 1 base, J lost 1 base, and 12 bases lay in between. CDR3 sequence reads: CASSQGASQGTDTQYF. CDR3 sequence (DNA): TGTGCCAGCAGCCAAGGAGCCAGCCAGGGCACAGATACGCAGTATTTT.

The chain combines TRBV29-1 with TRBJ2-5; no reliable D call. V was clipped by 4 bases and J by 9 bases, with 9 bases between them. Germline CDR1 SQVTM, CDR2 ANQGSEA. The CDR3 loop spans 10 amino acids. CDR3: CSVGVSAQYF. The CDR3 DNA reads as TGCAGCGTTGGGGTTTCGGCCCAGTACTTC.

This clonotype has a count of ten or more. The DNA for the CDR3 is TGTGCCATCAGCGGACAGGGGGCCTACGAGCAGTACTTC. The encoded protein is CAISGQGAYEQYF. The chain couples TRBV10-3 to TRBJ2-7, with 10 bases matching TRBD1. The V gene's germline CDR1 is ENHRY and CDR2 SYGVKD. With 6 bases clipped from V and 2 bases from J, the junction kept 1 base outside the gene matches. This CDR3 spans 13 amino acids.

In this sample, this clonotype turned up a few times. The chain uses TRBV7-8 and TRBJ2-7; D may be TRBD2 (6 bases). This CDR3 is built from 13 residues. CDR1 is SGHVS, CDR2 FQNEAQ, per germline. V was cut by 5 bases and J by 7 bases, with 15 bases left in between. The CDR3 is CASSRRDGREQYF. For the CDR3, the DNA is TGTGCCAGCAGCCGGCGGGACGGTCGAGAGCAGTACTTC.

V and J are TRBV28 and TRBJ2-7, with D possibly being TRBD2 (5 bases). Germline CDR1 MDHEN, CDR2 SYDVKM. The CDR3 extends over 13 amino acids. V dropped 4 bases and J dropped 3 bases, with 10 bases sitting between them. The CDR3 bases are TGTGCCAGCAGTTACGGGATTTACTACGAGCAGTACTTC. The encoded protein is CASSYGIYYEQYF.

This clonotype has only a few counts. The gene calls are TRBV12-3 or TRBV12-4 and TRBJ2-7; D call uncertain. Trimming shortened V by 4 bases and J by 0 bases, and 4 bases separated the two germline ends. This CDR3 has 12 amino acids. The CDR3 DNA is TGTGCCAGCAGTTGGATCTCCTACGAGCAGTACTTC. Translating it yields CASSWISYEQYF.